This TCR beta chain was found in a study of early T cells in non-severe SARS-CoV-2 infection. Turning to the study itself: Chains were not paired, and sequencing was done on bulk RNA from unsorted whole blood. Findings of the study overall: Lookups in VDJdb leaned toward anti-spike CD8 responses and missed private and CD4 specificities.

As to this clonotype: The antigen is not known.

Attachment of unique molecular identifiers was made to individual cDNA molecules. TCRdb reanalysed the 5' RACE reads using MiXCR and keeps one entry per CDR3 protein. The repertoire holds tens of thousands of distinct CDR3 sequences, with over 9% as singletons. The V gene lost 1 base and the J gene lost 0 bases, with 6 bases spanning the gap. CDR1 LGHDT and CDR2 YNNKEL come from the germline V gene (reference sequence). This CDR3 has 14 amino acids. Specimen: whole blood, collected at baseline. The chain joins TRBV3-1 to TRBJ1-2, with D perhaps matching TRBD1 (5 bases). This clonotype was sampled from an adult who was a healthcare worker with PCR-confirmed SARS-CoV-2 infection or an uninfected control (not recorded which). For the CDR3, the DNA is TGTGCCAGCAGCCAAGGACAGCCTAACTATGGCTACACCTTC. This translates into CASSQGQPNYGYTF.